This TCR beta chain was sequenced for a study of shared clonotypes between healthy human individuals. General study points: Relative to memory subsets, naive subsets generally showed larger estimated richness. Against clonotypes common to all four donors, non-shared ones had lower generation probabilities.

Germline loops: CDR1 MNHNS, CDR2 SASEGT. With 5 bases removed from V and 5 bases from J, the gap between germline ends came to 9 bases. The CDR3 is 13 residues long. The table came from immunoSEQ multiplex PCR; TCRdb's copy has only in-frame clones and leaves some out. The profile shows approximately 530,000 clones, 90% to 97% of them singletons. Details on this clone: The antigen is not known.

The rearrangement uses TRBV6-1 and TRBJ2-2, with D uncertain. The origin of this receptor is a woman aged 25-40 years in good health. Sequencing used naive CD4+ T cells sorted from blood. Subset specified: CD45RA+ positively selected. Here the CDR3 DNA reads TGTGCCAGCAGTAAATGGAAAACCGGGGAGCTGTTTTTT. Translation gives CASSKWKTGELFF.